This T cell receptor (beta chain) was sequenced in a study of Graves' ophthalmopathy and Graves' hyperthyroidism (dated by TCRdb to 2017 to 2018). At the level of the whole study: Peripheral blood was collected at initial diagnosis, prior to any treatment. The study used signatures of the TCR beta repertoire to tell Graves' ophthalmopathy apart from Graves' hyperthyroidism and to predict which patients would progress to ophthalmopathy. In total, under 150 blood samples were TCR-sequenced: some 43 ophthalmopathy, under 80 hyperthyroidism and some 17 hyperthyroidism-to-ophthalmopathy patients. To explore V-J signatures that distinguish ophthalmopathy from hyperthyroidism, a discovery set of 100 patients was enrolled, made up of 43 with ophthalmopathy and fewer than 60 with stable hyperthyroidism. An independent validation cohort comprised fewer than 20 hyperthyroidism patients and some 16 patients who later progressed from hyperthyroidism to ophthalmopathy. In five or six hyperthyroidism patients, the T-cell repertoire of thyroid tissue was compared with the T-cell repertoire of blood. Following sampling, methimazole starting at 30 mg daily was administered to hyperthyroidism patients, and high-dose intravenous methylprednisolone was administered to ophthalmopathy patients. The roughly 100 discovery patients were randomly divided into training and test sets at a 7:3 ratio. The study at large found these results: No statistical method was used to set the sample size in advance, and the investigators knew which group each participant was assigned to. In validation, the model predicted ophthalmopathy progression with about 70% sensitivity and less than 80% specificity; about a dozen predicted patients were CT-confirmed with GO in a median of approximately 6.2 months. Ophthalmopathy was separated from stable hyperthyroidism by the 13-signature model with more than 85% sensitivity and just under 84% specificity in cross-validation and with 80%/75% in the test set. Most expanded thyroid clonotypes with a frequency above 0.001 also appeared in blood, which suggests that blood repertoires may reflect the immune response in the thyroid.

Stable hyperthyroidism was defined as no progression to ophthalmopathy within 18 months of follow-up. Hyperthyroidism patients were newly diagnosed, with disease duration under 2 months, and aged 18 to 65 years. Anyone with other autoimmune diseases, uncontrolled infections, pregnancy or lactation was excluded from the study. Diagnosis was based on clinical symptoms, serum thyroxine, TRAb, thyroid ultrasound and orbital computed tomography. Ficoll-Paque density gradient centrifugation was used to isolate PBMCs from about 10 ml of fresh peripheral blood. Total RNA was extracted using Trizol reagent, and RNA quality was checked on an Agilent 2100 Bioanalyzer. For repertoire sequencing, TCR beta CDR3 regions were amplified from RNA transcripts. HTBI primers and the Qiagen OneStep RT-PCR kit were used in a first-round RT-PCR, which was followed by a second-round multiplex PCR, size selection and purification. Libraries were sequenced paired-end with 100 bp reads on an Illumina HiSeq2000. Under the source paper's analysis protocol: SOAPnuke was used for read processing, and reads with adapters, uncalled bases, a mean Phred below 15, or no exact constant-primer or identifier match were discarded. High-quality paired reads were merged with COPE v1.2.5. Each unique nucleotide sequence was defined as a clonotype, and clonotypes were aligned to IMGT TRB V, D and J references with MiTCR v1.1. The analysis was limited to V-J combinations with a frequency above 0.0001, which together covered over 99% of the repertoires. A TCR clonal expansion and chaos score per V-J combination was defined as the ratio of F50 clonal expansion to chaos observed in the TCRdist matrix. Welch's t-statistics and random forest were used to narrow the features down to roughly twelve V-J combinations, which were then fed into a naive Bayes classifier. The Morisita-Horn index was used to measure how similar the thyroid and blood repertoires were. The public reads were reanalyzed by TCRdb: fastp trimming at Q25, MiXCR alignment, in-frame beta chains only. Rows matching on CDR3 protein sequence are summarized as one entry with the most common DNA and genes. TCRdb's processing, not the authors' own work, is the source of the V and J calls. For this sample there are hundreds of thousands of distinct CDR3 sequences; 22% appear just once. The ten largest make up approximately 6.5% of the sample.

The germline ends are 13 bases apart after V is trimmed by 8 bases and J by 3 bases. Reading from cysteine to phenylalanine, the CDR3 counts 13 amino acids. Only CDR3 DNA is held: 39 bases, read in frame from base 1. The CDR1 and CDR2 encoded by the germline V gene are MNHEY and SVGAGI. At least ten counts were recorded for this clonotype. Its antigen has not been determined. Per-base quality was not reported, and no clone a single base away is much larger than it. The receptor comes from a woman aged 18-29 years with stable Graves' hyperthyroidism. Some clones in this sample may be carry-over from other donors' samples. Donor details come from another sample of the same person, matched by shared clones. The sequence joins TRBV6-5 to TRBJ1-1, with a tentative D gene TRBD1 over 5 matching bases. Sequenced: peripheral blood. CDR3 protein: CASGGEVYTEAFF. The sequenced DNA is TGTGCCAGCGGGGGGGAGGTGTACACTGAAGCTTTCTTT.